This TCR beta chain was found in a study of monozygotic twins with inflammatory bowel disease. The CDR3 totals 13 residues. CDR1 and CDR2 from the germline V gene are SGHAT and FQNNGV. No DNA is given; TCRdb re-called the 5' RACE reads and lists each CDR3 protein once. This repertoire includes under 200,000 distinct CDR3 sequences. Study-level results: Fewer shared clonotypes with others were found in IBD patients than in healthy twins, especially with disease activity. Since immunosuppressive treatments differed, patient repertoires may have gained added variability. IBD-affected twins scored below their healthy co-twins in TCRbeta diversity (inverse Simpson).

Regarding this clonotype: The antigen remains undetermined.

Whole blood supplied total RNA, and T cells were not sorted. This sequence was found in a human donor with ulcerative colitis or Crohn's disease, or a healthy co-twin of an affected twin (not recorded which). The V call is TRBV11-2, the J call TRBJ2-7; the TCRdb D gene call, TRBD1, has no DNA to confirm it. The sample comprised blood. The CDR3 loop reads CASSFGTASEQYF.